These 17 T cell receptor beta chains were all obtained from the same sample, sequenced in a study of technical replicates of blood from a handful of donors. TCRdb's table, derived via immunoSEQ multiplex PCR, lists solely in-frame clones and lacks some. The sample shows about 66,000 clones, 90% to 95% of them seen only once. The specimen was PBMCs. The receptors were sampled from a human donor in good health. Some clones in this sample may be carry-over from other donors' samples.

The chain carries TRBV15 and TRBJ2-2; the D is unclear. There are 17 residues in the CDR3. The ends were cut back, 0 bases at V and 4 bases at J, with 15 bases in the middle. Germline CDR1 reads LNHNV; CDR2 reads YYDKDF (reference sequence). The CDR3 loop is CATSRDDVGRPTGELFF. CDR3 in DNA: TGTGCCACCAGCAGAGATGACGTTGGCAGGCCCACCGGGGAGCTGTTTTTT. The variable domain in full, with the rest retrieved from reference TRBV15 and TRBJ2-2, is DAMVIQNPRYQVTQFGKPVTLSCSQTLNHNVMYWYQQKSSQAPKLLFHYYDKDFNNEADTPDNFQSRRPNTSFCFLDIRSPGLGDTAMYLCATSRDDVGRPTGELFFGEGSRLTVL.

This rearrangement joins TRBV19 to TRBJ1-1, with 7 bases fitting TRBD1. The junction had 8 bases not matched to a gene; V was cut back by 3 bases and J by 1 base. The CDR3 is 16 residues long. CDR1 and CDR2 from the germline V gene are LNHDA and SQIVND (reference sequence). The CDR3 DNA sequence: TGTGCCAGTAGTATGGGCCTTCGGGACAGGAACACTGAAGCTTTCTTT. Amino acids: CASSMGLRDRNTEAFF.

J is TRBJ2-5 and V is TRBV30; D is unclear. Germline CDR1 and CDR2: GTSNPN and SVGIG (reference sequence). V lost 0 bases and J lost 5, with 4 bases in between. The CDR3 length is 11 residues. CDR3 in amino acids: CAWSVAETQYF. The CDR3 bases are TGTGCCTGGAGTGTAGCCGAGACCCAGTACTTC.

The V call is TRBV7-2, the J call TRBJ1-5; maybe TRBD1 (6 bases). The CDR3 length is 13 residues. Germline V lookup: CDR1 SGHTA, CDR2 FQGNSA. V gave up 5 bases and J gave up 7 bases, with 12 bases separating them. This CDR3 reads CASSPQGLQPQHF. The DNA for the CDR3 is TGTGCCAGCAGCCCACAGGGCCTCCAGCCCCAGCATTTT.

This chain connects TRBV12-5 to TRBJ1-2; D uncertain. This CDR3 region has 13 residues. In germline, CDR1 is LGHNT, CDR2 FRNRAP. Between the trimmed V and J ends, which lost 5 bases and 7 bases, there was a span of 14 bases. CDR3 DNA: TGTGCTAGTGGTATCGACATGGTGAGTGGCTACACCTTC. This gives the protein CASGIDMVSGYTF.

The rearrangement links TRBV2 to TRBJ1-2, with D perhaps matching TRBD1 (6 bases). Trimming removed 8 bases at V and 6 bases at J, with 13 bases between. There are 12 residues in the CDR3. CDR1 SNHLY and CDR2 FYNNEI come from the germline V gene. This CDR3 reads CASQGSGDGYTF. The CDR3 region has the DNA TGTGCCAGCCAGGGGTCTGGGGATGGCTACACCTTC. Drawing the rest from reference TRBV2 and TRBJ1-2, the complete variable domain is EPEVTQTPSHQVTQMGQEVILRCVPISNHLYFYWYRQILGQKVEFLVSFYNNEISEKSEIFDDQFSVERPDGSNFTLKIRSTKLEDSAMYFCASQGSGDGYTFGSGTRLTVV.

About this clone: This sample includes further DNA sequences coding for the same CDR3. The chain combines TRBV30 with TRBJ2-5, with D possibly being TRBD2 (6 bases). This CDR3 contains 12 residues. CDR1 GTSNPN and CDR2 SVGIG come from the germline V gene (reference sequence). Deletions cut 5 bases from V and 5 bases from J, with 12 bases between. This chain's CDR3 is CAWSPSGETQYF. The CDR3 DNA sequence: TGTGCCTGGTCTCCGAGCGGGGAGACCCAGTACTTC.

The chain joins TRBV2 to TRBJ1-2; D not resolved. CDR3 length: 14 residues. Germline loops: CDR1 SNHLY, CDR2 FYNNEI. The germline V and J ends were trimmed by 7 bases and 7 bases, with 19 bases remaining between them. CDR3 in amino acids: CASTQGLTASGYTF. The CDR3 region has the DNA TGTGCCAGCACCCAAGGACTTACAGCCAGTGGCTACACCTTC. The full variable domain, with the rest looked up from reference TRBV2 and TRBJ1-2, is EPEVTQTPSHQVTQMGQEVILRCVPISNHLYFYWYRQILGQKVEFLVSFYNNEISEKSEIFDDQFSVERPDGSNFTLKIRSTKLEDSAMYFCASTQGLTASGYTFGSGTRLTVV.

This clone showed up just once. J is TRBJ2-3 and V is TRBV7-3, with 8 bases that match TRBD2. Unmatched junction bases numbered 9, after V lost 0 bases and J lost 4 bases. Germline CDR1 SGHTA, CDR2 FQGTGA. The CDR3 has 17 residues. The CDR3 DNA sequence: TGTGCCAGCAGCTTAACGGGAGGGGCTAGCGGGCCAGATACGCAGTATTTT. The encoded protein is CASSLTGGASGPDTQYF.

The chain uses TRBV5-6 and TRBJ1-5; TRBD1 is a possible D gene (5 bases). CDR1 SGHDT and CDR2 YYEEEE come from the germline V gene. This CDR3 has 14 amino acids. Trimming took off 2 bases at V and 3 bases at J, with 9 bases between the two ends. DNA of the CDR3: TGTGCCAGCAGCTTTCAGGGCCACAATCAGCCCCAGCATTTT. Translation: CASSFQGHNQPQHF.

The gene calls are TRBV30 and TRBJ2-7; weak D call: TRBD1 (6 bases). The CDR3 length is 14 residues. V gave up 1 base and J gave up 4 bases, with 14 bases separating them. Germline-derived CDR1 and CDR2 are GTSNPN and SVGIG (reference sequence). CDR3 bases: TGTGCCTGGAGTGGAGGTGCAGGGGTTTACGAGCAGTACTTC. Amino acids: CAWSGGAGVYEQYF.

The V gene is TRBV10-3, the J gene TRBJ2-7, with 7 positions matching TRBD2. Trimming removed 4 bases from V and 4 bases from J; junction bases left unmatched: 7. From germline, CDR1 is ENHRY and CDR2 SYGVKD. This CDR3 spans 14 amino acids. CDR3 DNA sequence: TGTGCCATCAGTGTGGGGCAGGGAGGGTACGAGCAGTACTTC. Protein: CAISVGQGGYEQYF.

CDR3 region: CASSEIEGSYNSPLHF. DNA of the CDR3: TGTGCCAGCAGTGAAATCGAGGGCTCCTATAATTCACCCCTCCACTTT. The rearrangement joins TRBV6-1 to TRBJ1-6; no clear D. CDR1 and CDR2 (germline): MNHNS, SASEGT. Trimming took 2 bases from V and 0 from J, leaving 8 bases between them. The CDR3 totals 16 residues.

The chain joins TRBV14 to TRBJ2-3, with a tentative D call TRBD2 (5 bases). Germline CDR1 SGHDN, CDR2 FVKESK. Trimming took 1 base from V and 6 from J, leaving 11 bases between them. The CDR3 spans 14 residues. The CDR3 DNA is TGTGCCAGCAGCCAAGCCCTAGCAGTGGATACGCAGTATTTT. This translates into CASSQALAVDTQYF.

The CDR3 protein is CASSERQGGGNEQFF. CDR3 nucleotide sequence: TGTGCCAGCAGTGAACGACAGGGGGGCGGCAATGAGCAGTTCTTC. V is TRBV6-1 and J is TRBJ2-1, with 9 bases identical to TRBD1. V dropped 2 bases and J dropped 6; count of bases not matched to a gene: 5. Germline V CDR1 and CDR2: MNHNS, SASEGT. This CDR3 has 15 residues.

The J gene is TRBJ1-1, the V gene TRBV29-1; 10 bases map to TRBD1. This CDR3 contains 16 residues. Trimming removed 0 bases from V and 6 bases from J; junction bases left unmatched: 10. CDR1 is SQVTM, CDR2 ANQGSEA, per germline. The CDR3 DNA reads TGCAGCGTTGAAGATCCCGGGACAGGGGTAGTGGCTGAAGCTTTCTTT. Its protein is CSVEDPGTGVVAEAFF.

Only one count was recorded for this clone. This sequence joins TRBV11-2 and TRBJ2-5, with D perhaps TRBD2 (5 bases). The germline V and J ends were trimmed by 1 base and 7 bases, with 19 bases remaining between them. This CDR3 comprises 16 residues. Germline V gene sequence: CDR1 SGHAT, CDR2 FQNNGV. CDR3 protein: CASSLGLSGAYMTQYF. CDR3 DNA: TGTGCCAGCAGCTTAGGTCTAAGCGGAGCGTATATGACCCAGTACTTC. The full variable domain, with the rest looked up from reference TRBV11-2 and TRBJ2-5, is EAGVAQSPRYKIIEKRQSVAFWCNPISGHATLYWYQQILGQGPKLLIQFQNNGVVDDSQLPKDRFSAERLKGVDSTLKIQPAKLEDSAVYLCASSLGLSGAYMTQYFGPGTRLLVL.